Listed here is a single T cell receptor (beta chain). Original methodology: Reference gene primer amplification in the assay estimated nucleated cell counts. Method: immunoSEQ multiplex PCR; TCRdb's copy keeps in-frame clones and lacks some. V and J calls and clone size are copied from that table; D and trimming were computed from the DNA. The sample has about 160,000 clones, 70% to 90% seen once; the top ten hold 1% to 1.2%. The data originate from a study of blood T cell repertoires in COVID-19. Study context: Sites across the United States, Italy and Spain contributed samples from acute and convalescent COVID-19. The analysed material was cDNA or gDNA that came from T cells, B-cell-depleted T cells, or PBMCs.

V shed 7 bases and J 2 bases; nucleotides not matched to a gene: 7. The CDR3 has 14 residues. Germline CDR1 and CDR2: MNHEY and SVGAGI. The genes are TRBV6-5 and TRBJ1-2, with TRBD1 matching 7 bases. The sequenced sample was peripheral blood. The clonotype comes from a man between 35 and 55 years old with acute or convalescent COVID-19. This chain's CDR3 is CASTRTGLNYGYTF. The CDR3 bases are TGTGCCAGCACCCGGACAGGACTAAACTATGGCTACACCTTC.